Presented here are 4 T cell receptor beta chains from one specimen sequenced in a study of blood T cell repertoires in COVID-19. The repertoire was sequenced with immunoSEQ multiplex PCR; TCRdb's copy has only in-frame clones and lacks some. Here the sample spans around 80,000 clones, roughly four fifths being singletons. The sequenced sample consisted of peripheral blood. The receptors were sampled from a man older than 75 with acute or convalescent COVID-19.

This clone has only one observation. The CDR3 reads CASSELGATEAFF. The DNA of the CDR3 is TGTGCCAGCAGTGAGCTGGGGGCCACTGAAGCTTTCTTT. The V call is TRBV2, the J call TRBJ1-1, with a possible D match to TRBD1 (6 bases). This CDR3 has 13 amino acids. V was shortened by 3 bases and J by 4 bases, with 9 bases between the two germline ends. Per the germline V gene, CDR1 is SNHLY and CDR2 is FYNNEI.

As for this clone: This sample also contains other DNA sequences that code for the same CDR3. The J gene is TRBJ2-1, the V gene TRBV5-1, with 13 bases identical to TRBD2. J gave up 10 bases and V 0 bases, and 4 bases lay outside the gene matches. The CDR3 is 15 amino acids. Germline loops: CDR1 SGHRS, CDR2 YFSETQ. CDR3 bases: TGCGCCAGCAGCTTGGGACTAGCGGGGGGAGACGAGCAGTTCTTC. Its protein is CASSLGLAGGDEQFF.

The chain employs TRBV11-2 and TRBJ2-5; TRBD1 matches 7 bases. The CDR3 has 14 residues. The V segment lost 5 bases and the J segment 2 bases; nucleotides outside the gene matches: 5. Germline CDR1 reads SGHAT; CDR2 reads FQNNGV. The CDR3, as DNA: TGTGCCAGCAGCCCCCGACAGGGACAAGAGACCCAGTACTTC. Its protein is CASSPRQGQETQYF.

The chain is built from TRBV7-2 and TRBJ1-1; D not certain. This CDR3 spans 14 amino acids. V lost 2 bases and J 6 bases, leaving 13 bases between the germline ends. Germline V CDR1 and CDR2: SGHTA, FQGNSA. The CDR3 reads CASSLIPGIPEAFF. CDR3 DNA: TGTGCCAGCAGCTTAATTCCCGGGATCCCTGAAGCTTTCTTT.